This T cell receptor (beta chain) is drawn from a study of T-cell memory formation after mild COVID-19. Across the whole study: TCR clustering was largely donor specific.

Using constant-segment primers, 5'RACE produced TCR alpha and TCR beta cDNA libraries carrying sample barcodes and UMIs. A single record per CDR3 protein comes from TCRdb applying MiXCR to the 5' RACE reads. The profile shows hundreds of thousands of distinct CDR3 sequences, more than 15% of them singletons. This clonotype was counted once. This CDR3 region has 16 residues. With 2 bases clipped from V and 11 bases from J, the junction kept 7 bases outside the gene matches. The origin of this receptor is an adult woman who had mild COVID-19 (a few samples of this study predate the infection). Cell type and time point are not known. Sequenced material: PBMCs or a T cell subset sorted from them (not recorded which). V is TRBV12-3 or TRBV12-4 and J is TRBJ2-1; 15 bases line up with TRBD2. Here the CDR3 reads CASSLRTSGRAGKQFF. Written as DNA, the CDR3 is TGTGCCAGCAGTTTAAGGACTAGCGGGAGGGCCGGAAAGCAGTTCTTC.